A single T cell receptor beta chain is shown here with its context. The antigen remains undetermined. Vbeta (60) and Jbeta (13) primers were used in the PCR. TCRdb keeps only in-frame clones here, not all; method: immunoSEQ multiplex PCR. This table holds 170,000 or so clones, about 85% found once. Trimming at V came to 3 bases and at J to 7 bases, leaving 6 bases not matched to a gene. Germline-derived CDR1 and CDR2 are SGHTA and FQGNSA. This CDR3 contains 15 residues. This sample is part of a study of cytomegalovirus exposure and HLA in healthy donors. Study observations and caveats: TCR beta V- and J-gene trimming was later associated with a missense DCLRE1C variant.

The donors comprised healthy bone marrow donors. The V and J genes are TRBV7-2 and TRBJ2-1, with TRBD2 matching over 10 bases. Sequenced sample: PBMCs. This clonotype was obtained from a man in his late teens or twenties in good health and CMV-seronegative. The CDR3 protein is CASSFELAGRNEQFF. CDR3 coding DNA: TGTGCCAGCAGCTTCGAACTAGCGGGGCGAAATGAGCAGTTCTTC.